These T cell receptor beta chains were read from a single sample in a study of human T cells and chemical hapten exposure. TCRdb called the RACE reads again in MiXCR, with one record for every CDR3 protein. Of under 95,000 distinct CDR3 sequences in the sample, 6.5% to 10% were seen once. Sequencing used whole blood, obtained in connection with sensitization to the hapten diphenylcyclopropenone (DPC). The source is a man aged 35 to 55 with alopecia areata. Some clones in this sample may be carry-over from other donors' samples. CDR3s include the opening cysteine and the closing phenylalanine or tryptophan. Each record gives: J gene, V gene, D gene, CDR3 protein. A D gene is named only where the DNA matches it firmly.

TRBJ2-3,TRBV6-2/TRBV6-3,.,CASSPLLVGTQYF
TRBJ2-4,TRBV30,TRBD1,CAWSPGQGLNIQYF
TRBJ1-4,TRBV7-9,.,CASSTRPTGEKLFF
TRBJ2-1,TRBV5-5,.,CASSLGVSAHNEQFF
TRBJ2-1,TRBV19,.,CASSVVSSYNEQFF
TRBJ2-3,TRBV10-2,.,CASRFANTDTQYF
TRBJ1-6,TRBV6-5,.,CASSYSKGLGSPLHF
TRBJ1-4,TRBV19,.,CASSLTGTLATNEKLFF
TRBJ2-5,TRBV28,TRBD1,CASSFLQGVNPETQYF
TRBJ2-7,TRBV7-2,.,CASTLTSIGAYEQYF
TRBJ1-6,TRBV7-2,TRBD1,CASRGTGNNSPLHF
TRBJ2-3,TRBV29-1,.,CSVQTGRTQYF
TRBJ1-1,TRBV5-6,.,CASSFRPNTEAFF
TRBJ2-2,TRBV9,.,CASSGILTAGTGELFF
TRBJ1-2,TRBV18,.,CASSPPGRAYGYTF
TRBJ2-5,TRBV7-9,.,CASSSLRQETQYF
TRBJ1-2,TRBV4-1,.,CASSQAGEEYYGYTF
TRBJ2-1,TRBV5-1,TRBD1,CASSPRQGIYNEQFF
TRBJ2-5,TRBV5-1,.,CASSAGLGPGLGQETQYF
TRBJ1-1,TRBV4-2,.,CASSQGDILNTEAFF
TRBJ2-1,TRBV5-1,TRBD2,CASSSGGLAGGTEQFF
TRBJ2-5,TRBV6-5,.,CASRLPGGETQYF
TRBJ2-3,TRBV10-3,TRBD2,CAISLTSGRGDTQYF
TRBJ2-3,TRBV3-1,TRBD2,CASSPIGLAGLTDTQYF
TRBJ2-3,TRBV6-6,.,CASSLRSPSTDTQYF
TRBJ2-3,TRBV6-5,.,CASSSMDSNTDTQYF
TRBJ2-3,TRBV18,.,CASSPNRPTDTQYF